This T cell receptor beta chain was observed in a study of T cell responses to AZD1222 COVID-19 vaccine. Sequenced by immunoSEQ multiplex PCR; TCRdb stores in-frame clones only, minus some. The repertoire includes about 140,000 clones, around nine tenths of them detected once, and roughly 3.8% sits in the top ten. Germline loops: CDR1 LGHDT, CDR2 YNNKEL (reference sequence). The CDR3 contains 15 residues. J lost 5 bases, V lost 2 bases, and 7 bases had no gene match. Regarding this clone: Its antigen remains unknown.

Study-wide results and limits: Compared with day 0, the breadth and depth of the Spike-specific TCR repertoire rose significantly after two doses of AZD1222. Clonal diversity was possibly underestimated, and white British individuals and females predominated among donors. Regions 160-218 and 743-854 dominated among vaccine-associated CD4 TCRs spanning spike.

The clonotype was recovered from an adult in good health. This rearrangement joins TRBV3-1 (or the pseudogene TRBV3-2) to TRBJ2-5; 8 bases line up with TRBD2. Sequencing was performed on peripheral blood, taken on day 0 of AZD1222 vaccination. CDR3 bases: TGTGCCAGCAGCCAAAATAGCGGGGCTTCGGAGACCCAGTACTTC. The encoded protein is CASSQNSGASETQYF.